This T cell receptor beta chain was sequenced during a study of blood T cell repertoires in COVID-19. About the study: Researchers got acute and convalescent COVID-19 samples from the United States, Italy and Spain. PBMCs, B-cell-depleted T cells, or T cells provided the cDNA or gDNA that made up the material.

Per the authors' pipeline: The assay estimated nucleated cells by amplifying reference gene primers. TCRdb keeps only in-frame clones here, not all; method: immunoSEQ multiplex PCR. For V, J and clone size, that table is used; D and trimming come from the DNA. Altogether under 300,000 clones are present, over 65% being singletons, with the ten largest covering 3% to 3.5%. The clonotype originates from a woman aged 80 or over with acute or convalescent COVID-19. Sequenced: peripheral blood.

CDR3 DNA sequence: TGTGCCAGCAGCTTGAGAGTACAGGGGGACACTGAAGCTTTCTTT. It is translated as CASSLRVQGDTEAFF. This chain connects TRBV5-5 to TRBJ1-1; 8 bases line up with TRBD1. This CDR3 is 15 amino acids long. After removal of 1 base from V and 3 bases from J, the junction contained 5 bases not matched to a gene. CDR1 and CDR2 from the germline V gene are SGHKS and YYEKEE (reference sequence).